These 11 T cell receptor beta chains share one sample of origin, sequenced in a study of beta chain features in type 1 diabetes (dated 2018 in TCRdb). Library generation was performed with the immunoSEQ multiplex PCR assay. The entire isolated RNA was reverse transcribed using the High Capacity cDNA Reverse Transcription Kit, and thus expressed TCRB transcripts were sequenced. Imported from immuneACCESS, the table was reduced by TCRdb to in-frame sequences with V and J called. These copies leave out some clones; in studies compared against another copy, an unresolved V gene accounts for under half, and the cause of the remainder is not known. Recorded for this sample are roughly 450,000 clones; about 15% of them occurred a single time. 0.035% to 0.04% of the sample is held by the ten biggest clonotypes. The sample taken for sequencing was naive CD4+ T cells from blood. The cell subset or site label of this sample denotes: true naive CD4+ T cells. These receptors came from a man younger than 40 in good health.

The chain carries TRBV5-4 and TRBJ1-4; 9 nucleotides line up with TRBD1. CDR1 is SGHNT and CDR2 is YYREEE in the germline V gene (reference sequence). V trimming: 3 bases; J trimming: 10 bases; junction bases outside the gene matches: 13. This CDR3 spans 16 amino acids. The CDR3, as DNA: TGTGCCAGCAGCTCCTGGGGACAGGGTGCCGAAGGAAAACTGTTTTTT. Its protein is CASSSWGQGAEGKLFF.

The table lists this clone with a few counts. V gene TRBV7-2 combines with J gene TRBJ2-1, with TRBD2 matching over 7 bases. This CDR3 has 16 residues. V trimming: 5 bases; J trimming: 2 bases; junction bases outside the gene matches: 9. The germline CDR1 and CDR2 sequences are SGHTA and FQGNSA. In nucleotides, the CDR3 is TGTGCCAGCAGCCGCCTCGGCGGGAGACCCTACAATGAGCAGTTCTTC. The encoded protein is CASSRLGGRPYNEQFF.

DNA for the CDR3: TGCAGCGTGGATTATAGCGGGGTATTCAATGAGCAGTTCTTC. It codes for CSVDYSGVFNEQFF. The V gene is TRBV29-1, the J gene TRBJ2-1; TRBD2 aligns across 8 bases. The CDR3 runs 14 residues. V dropped 6 bases and J dropped 6; count of bases not matched to a gene: 10. Germline V lookup: CDR1 SQVTM, CDR2 ANQGSEA.

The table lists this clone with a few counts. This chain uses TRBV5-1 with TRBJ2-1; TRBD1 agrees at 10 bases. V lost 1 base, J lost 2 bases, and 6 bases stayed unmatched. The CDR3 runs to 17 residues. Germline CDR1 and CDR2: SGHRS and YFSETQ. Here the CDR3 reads CASSLTGQGNPYNEQFF. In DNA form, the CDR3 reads TGCGCCAGCAGCTTGACGGGACAGGGGAACCCCTACAATGAGCAGTTCTTC.

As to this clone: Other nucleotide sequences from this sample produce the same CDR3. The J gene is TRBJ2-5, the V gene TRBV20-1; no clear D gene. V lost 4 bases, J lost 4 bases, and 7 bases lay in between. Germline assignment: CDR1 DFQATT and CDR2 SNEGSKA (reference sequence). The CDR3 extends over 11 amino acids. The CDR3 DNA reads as TGCAGTGCTATGTTGGGAGAGACCCAGTACTTC. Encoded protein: CSAMLGETQYF.

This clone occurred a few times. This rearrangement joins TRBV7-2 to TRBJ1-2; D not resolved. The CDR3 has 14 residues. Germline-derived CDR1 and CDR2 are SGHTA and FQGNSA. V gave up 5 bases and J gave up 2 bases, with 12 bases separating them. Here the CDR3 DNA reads TGTGCCAGCAGCGAAGACATAACCAACTATGGCTACACCTTC. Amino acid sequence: CASSEDITNYGYTF.

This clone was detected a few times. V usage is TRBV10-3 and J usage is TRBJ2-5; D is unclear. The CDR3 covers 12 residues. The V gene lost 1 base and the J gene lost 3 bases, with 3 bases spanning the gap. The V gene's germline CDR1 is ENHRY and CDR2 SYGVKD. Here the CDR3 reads CAISEYKETQYF. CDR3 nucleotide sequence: TGTGCCATCAGTGAGTACAAAGAGACCCAGTACTTC.

The CDR3 bases are TGCGCCAGCAGTCGGGACCGCCAGTGGGGTTACGAGCAGTACTTC. It yields the protein CASSRDRQWGYEQYF. This chain uses TRBV10-1 with TRBJ2-7; the D call may be TRBD1 or TRBD2 (5 bases each). The germline V gene encodes CDR1 WNHNN and CDR2 SYGVQD (reference sequence). The CDR3 has 15 amino acids. Trimming removed 5 bases at V and 4 bases at J, with 18 bases between.

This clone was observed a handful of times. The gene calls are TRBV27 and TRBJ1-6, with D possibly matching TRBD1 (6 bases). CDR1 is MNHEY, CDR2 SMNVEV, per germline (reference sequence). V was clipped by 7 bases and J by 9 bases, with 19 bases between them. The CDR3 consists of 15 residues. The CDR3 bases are TGTGCCAGCACCCTCCTCGGACAGATCGGTTCACCCCTCCACTTT. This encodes CASTLLGQIGSPLHF.

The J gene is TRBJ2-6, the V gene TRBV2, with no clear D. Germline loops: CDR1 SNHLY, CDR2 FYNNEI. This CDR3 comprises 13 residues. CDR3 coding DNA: TGTGCTAGAGGCCTCTCTGGGGCCAACGTCCTGACTTTC. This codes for CARGLSGANVLTF.

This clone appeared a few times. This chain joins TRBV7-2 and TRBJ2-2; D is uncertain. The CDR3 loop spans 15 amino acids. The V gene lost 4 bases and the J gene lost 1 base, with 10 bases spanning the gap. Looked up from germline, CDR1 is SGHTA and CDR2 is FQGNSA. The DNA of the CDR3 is TGTGCCAGCAGCTCATCGTCAGTGAACACCGGGGAGCTGTTTTTT. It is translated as CASSSSSVNTGELFF.